Presented here are 7 T cell receptor beta chains from one specimen sequenced in a study of blood T cell repertoires in COVID-19. TCRdb's table, derived via immunoSEQ multiplex PCR, lists solely in-frame clones and lacks some. Of more than 200,000 clones detected, roughly 80% appear once; the ten largest clones hold approximately 4.9%. The sequenced sample was peripheral blood. These receptors were obtained from a woman aged 80 or older with active or convalescent COVID-19.

The chain has TRBV6-1 and TRBJ1-3; D perhaps matches TRBD1 (6 bases). The CDR3 consists of 15 residues. Germline V lookup: CDR1 MNHNS, CDR2 SASEGT. Between the trimmed V and J ends, which lost 1 base and 5 bases, there was a span of 12 bases. The CDR3 reads CASSEGGWGRNTIYF. CDR3 nucleotides: TGTGCCAGCAGTGAAGGGGGCTGGGGGCGAAACACCATATATTTT.

The chain carries TRBV3-1 (or the pseudogene TRBV3-2) and TRBJ1-2; D gene uncertain. Germline V lookup: CDR1 LGHDT, CDR2 YNNKEL (reference sequence). The V gene lost 1 base and the J gene lost 8 bases, with 14 bases spanning the gap. This CDR3 is built from 14 residues. Written as DNA, the CDR3 is TGTGCCAGCAGCCAAGGAACAACGGTGAGGGGCTACACCTTC. This encodes CASSQGTTVRGYTF.

The chain has TRBV4-2 and TRBJ2-3, with D perhaps TRBD1 (5 bases). Trimming took 3 bases from V and 0 from J, leaving 19 bases between them. Germline lookup yields CDR1 LGHNA and CDR2 YNFKEQ. The CDR3 is 18 residues long. As DNA, the CDR3 is TGTGCCAGCAGCCAGGGGCTTGCCACCACGCCTAGCACAGATACGCAGTATTTT. Translated: CASSQGLATTPSTDTQYF.

This clone was observed a few times. The chain carries TRBV11-2 and TRBJ1-4, with 9 bases matching TRBD1. Per the germline V gene, CDR1 is SGHAT and CDR2 is FQNNGV. The CDR3 has 15 residues. Trimming removed 6 bases from V and 5 bases from J; junction bases left unmatched: 7. The CDR3 region is CASRHAGTGNEKLFF. The CDR3 DNA reads TGTGCCAGCAGACACGCCGGGACAGGGAATGAAAAACTGTTTTTT.

The chain has TRBV28 and TRBJ2-1; 11 positions match TRBD1. Trimming cost V 7 bases and J 7 bases; bases outside gene matches: 3. Germline V gene data show CDR1 as MDHEN and CDR2 as SYDVKM. The CDR3 covers 13 residues. CDR3: CASKDRGRNEQFF. In nucleotides, the CDR3 is TGTGCCAGCAAGGACAGGGGGCGGAATGAGCAGTTCTTC.

V gene TRBV4-1 combines with J gene TRBJ2-1; 11 bases map to TRBD2. Trimming took 4 bases from V and 3 from J; bases not matched to a gene: 2. Looked up from germline, CDR1 is MGHRA and CDR2 is YSYEKL. The CDR3 consists of 15 residues. CDR3 nucleotides: TGCGCCAGCAGCCCTACTAGCGGGAGCTACAATGAGCAGTTCTTC. Amino acid sequence: CASSPTSGSYNEQFF.

This chain uses TRBV7-2 with TRBJ1-2; D is ambiguous. The CDR3 is 15 residues long. Trimming left V 1 base short and J 1 base short, with 10 bases between. Germline V lookup: CDR1 SGHTA, CDR2 FQGNSA. CDR3 amino acids: CASSLVLGVNYGYTF. CDR3 in DNA: TGTGCCAGCAGCTTAGTTCTGGGAGTTAACTATGGCTACACCTTC.